This TCR beta chain was captured in a study of T cells in localized non-small cell lung cancer. Points from the study as a whole: An association was observed between higher blood T cell density and longer overall survival. Of the tissues analyzed, uninvolved adjacent lung showed maximal T cell clonality, greater than tumor. Heterogeneity remains possible, as sequencing covered one tumor region only. The study detected a median about 60 of the top 100 tumor clones in adjacent lung.

Data came from immunoSEQ multiplex PCR; TCRdb stores just in-frame clones and leaves some out. Of roughly 30,000 clones detected, about 92% appear once; the ten largest clones hold over 3.5%. This clone came up a few times. Antigen specificity is unknown. The CDR3 spans 11 residues. V was pared by 0 bases and J by 7 bases, with 4 bases between. Germline lookup yields CDR1 SGHRS and CDR2 YFSETQ. This chain uses TRBV5-1 with TRBJ1-1; D is unclear. The specimen comprised peripheral blood mononuclear cells, sampled before any cancer treatment. The TCR comes from a woman aged 35-75 years with stage III lung adenocarcinoma. The CDR3 sequence: CASSLEGEAFF. The CDR3 bases are TGCGCCAGCAGCTTGGAAGGTGAAGCTTTCTTT.